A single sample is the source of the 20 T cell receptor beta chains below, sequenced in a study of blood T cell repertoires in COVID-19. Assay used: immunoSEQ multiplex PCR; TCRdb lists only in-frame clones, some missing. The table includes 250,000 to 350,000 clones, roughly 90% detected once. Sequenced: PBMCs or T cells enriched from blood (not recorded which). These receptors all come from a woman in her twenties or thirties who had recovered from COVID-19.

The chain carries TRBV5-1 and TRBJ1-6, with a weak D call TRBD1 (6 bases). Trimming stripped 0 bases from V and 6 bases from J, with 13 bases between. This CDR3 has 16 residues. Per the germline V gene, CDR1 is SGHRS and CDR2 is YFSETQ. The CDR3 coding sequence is TGCGCCAGCAGCTTGGACCAGGGGTATGGTAATTCACCCCTCCACTTT. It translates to CASSLDQGYGNSPLHF.

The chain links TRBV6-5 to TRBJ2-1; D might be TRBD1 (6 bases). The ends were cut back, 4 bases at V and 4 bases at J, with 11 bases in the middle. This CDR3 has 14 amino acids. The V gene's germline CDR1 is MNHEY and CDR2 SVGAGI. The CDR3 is CASSFRDTYNEQFF. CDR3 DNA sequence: TGTGCCAGCAGTTTCCGGGACACATACAATGAGCAGTTCTTC.

CDR3 DNA: TGTGCCAGCACCCTTCTGGGGGGGGAGGCAGTTGGCTACACCTTC. Translated, it gives CASTLLGGEAVGYTF. The chain joins TRBV6-5 to TRBJ1-2; a weak D match, TRBD1 (5 bases). This CDR3 is 15 amino acids long. V dropped 7 bases and J dropped 7 bases, with 22 bases sitting between them. The germline V gene has CDR1 MNHEY and CDR2 SVGAGI.

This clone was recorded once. The CDR3 is CASSLFGTGEETQYF. As DNA, the CDR3 is TGTGCCAGCAGTTTATTTGGGACAGGGGAGGAGACCCAGTACTTC. V is TRBV27 and J is TRBJ2-5; 10 bases line up with TRBD1. Trimming removed 1 base from V and 5 bases from J; junction bases left unmatched: 4. The CDR3 has 15 amino acids. Germline V lookup: CDR1 MNHEY, CDR2 SMNVEV (reference sequence).

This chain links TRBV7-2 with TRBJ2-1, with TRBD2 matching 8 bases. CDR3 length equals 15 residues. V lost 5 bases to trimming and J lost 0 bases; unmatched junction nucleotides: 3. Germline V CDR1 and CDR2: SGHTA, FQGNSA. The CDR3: CASSKLADSYNEQFF. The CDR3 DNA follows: TGTGCCAGCAGCAAACTAGCGGACTCCTACAATGAGCAGTTCTTC.

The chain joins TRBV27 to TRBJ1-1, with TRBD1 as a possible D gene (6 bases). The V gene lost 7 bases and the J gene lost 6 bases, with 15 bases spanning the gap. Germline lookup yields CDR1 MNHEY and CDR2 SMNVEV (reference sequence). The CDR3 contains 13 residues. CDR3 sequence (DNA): TGTGCCAGCATTGGGGGCGGGGGCGCTGAAGCTTTCTTT. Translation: CASIGGGGAEAFF.

The chain's CDR3 is CASSFDRGQRTQYF. The CDR3 DNA reads TGTGCCAGCAGCTTCGACAGGGGTCAACGGACCCAGTACTTC. The rearrangement joins TRBV7-2 to TRBJ2-5; TRBD1 aligns across 8 bases. CDR1 is SGHTA, CDR2 FQGNSA, per germline. Trimming at V came to 3 bases and at J to 7 bases, leaving 7 bases not matched to a gene. The CDR3 totals 14 residues.

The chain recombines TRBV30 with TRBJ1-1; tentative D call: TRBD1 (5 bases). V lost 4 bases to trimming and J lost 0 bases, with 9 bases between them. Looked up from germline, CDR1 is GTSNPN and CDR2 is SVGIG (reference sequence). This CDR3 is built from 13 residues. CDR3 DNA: TGTGCCTGGACAGGGAATATGAACACTGAAGCTTTCTTT. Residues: CAWTGNMNTEAFF.

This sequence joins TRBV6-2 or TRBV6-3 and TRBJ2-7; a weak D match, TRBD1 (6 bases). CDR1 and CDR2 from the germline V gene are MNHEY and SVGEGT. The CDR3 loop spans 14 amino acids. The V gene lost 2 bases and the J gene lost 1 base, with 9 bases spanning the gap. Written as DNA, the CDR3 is TGTGCCAGCAGTTACACAGGGTATTCCTACGAGCAGTACTTC. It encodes CASSYTGYSYEQYF.

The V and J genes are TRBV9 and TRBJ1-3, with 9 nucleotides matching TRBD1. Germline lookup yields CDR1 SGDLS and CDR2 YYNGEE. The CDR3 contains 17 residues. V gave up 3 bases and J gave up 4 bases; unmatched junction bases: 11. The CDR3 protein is CASSDRTGERSGNTIYF. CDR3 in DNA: TGTGCCAGCAGCGATAGGACAGGGGAGAGATCCGGAAACACCATATATTTT. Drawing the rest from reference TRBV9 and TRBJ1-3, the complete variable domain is DSGVTQTPKHLITATGQRVTLRCSPRSGDLSVYWYQQSLDQGLQFLIQYYNGEERAKGNILERFSAQQFPDLHSELNLSSLELGDSALYFCASSDRTGERSGNTIYFGEGSWLTVV.

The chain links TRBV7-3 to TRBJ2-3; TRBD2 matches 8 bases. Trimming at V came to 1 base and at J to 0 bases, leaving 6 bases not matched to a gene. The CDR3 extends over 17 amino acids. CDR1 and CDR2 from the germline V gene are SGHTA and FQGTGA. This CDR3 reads CASSLRTLAASTDTQYF. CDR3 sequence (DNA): TGTGCCAGCAGCTTAAGAACACTAGCGGCTAGCACAGATACGCAGTATTTT.

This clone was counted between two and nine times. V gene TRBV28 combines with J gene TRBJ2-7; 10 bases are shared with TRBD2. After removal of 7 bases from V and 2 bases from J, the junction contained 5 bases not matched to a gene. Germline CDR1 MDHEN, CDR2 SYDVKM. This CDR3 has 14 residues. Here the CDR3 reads CASKGAGGTYEQYF. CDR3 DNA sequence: TGTGCCAGCAAAGGAGCGGGAGGGACCTACGAGCAGTACTTC.

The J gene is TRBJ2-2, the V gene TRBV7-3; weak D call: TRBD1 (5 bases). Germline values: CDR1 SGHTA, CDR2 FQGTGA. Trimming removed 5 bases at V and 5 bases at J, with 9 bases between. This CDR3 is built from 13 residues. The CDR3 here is CASSLGATGELFF. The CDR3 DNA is TGTGCCAGCAGCCTAGGGGCAACCGGGGAGCTGTTTTTT.

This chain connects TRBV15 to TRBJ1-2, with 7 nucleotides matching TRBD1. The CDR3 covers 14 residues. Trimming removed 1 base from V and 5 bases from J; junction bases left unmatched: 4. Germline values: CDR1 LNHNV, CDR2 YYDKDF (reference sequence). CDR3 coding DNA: TGTGCCACCAGCAGAGTCCGGGACAGATATGGCTACACCTTC. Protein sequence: CATSRVRDRYGYTF.

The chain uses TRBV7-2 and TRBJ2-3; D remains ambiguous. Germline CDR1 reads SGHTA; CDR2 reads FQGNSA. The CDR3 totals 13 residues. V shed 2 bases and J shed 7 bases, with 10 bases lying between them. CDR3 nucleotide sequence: TGTGCCAGCAGCTTATCCCCCCAAAATACGCAGTATTTT. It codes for CASSLSPQNTQYF.

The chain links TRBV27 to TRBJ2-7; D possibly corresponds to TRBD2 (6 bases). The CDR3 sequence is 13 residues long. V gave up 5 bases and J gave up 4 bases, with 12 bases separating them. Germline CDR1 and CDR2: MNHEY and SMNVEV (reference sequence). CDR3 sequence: CASSRGNLYEQYF. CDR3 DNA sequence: TGTGCCAGCAGTCGCGGGAACTTATACGAGCAGTACTTC.

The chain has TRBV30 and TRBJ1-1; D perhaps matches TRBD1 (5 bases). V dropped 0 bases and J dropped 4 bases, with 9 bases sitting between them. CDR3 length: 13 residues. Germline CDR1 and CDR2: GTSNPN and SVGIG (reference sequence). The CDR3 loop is CAWSVGGVTEAFF. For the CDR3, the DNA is TGTGCCTGGAGTGTTGGGGGGGTCACTGAAGCTTTCTTT. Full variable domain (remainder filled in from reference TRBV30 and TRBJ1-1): SQTIHQWPATLVQPVGSPLSLECTVEGTSNPNLYWYRQAAGRGLQLLFYSVGIGQISSEVPQNLSASRPQDRQFILSSKKLLLSDSGFYLCAWSVGGVTEAFFGQGTRLTVV.

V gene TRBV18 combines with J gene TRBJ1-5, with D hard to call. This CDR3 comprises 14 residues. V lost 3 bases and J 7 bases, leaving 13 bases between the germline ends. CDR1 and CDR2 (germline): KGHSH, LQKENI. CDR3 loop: CASSPSPVVQPQHF. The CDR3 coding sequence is TGTGCCAGCTCACCGAGCCCCGTGGTCCAGCCCCAGCATTTT.

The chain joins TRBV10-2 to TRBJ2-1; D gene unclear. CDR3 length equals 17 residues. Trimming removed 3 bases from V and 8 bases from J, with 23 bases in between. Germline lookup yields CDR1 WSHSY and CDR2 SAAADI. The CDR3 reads CASSEPSLSPLGDEQFF. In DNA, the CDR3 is TGCGCCAGCAGTGAACCATCACTCTCACCCCTGGGCGATGAGCAGTTCTTC.

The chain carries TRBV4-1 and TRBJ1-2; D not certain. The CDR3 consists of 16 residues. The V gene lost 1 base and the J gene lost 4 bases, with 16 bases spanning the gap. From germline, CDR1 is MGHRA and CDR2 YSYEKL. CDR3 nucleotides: TGCGCCAGCAGCCAAGTGAGGACTACCAAGCTCTATGGCTACACCTTC. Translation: CASSQVRTTKLYGYTF.